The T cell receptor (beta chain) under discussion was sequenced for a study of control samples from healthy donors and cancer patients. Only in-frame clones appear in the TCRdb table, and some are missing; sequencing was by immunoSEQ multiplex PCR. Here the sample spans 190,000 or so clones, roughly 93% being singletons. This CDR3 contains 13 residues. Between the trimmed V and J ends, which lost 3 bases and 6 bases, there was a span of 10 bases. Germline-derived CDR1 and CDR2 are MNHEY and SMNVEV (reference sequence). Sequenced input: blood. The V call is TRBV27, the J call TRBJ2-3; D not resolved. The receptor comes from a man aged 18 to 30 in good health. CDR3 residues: CASSFSVLDTQYF. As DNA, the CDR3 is TGTGCCAGCAGTTTCTCGGTTCTGGATACGCAGTATTTT.